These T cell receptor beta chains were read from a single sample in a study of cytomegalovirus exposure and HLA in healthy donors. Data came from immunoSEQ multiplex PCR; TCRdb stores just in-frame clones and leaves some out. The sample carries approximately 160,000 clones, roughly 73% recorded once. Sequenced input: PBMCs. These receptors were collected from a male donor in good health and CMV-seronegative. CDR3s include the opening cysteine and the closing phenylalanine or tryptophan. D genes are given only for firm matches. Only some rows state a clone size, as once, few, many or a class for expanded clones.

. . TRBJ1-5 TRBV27 CASSYWGGQPQHF TGTGCCAGCAGTTATTGGGGCGGTCAGCCCCAGCATTTT
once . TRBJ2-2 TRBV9 CASERTANTGELFF TGTGCCAGCGAACGGACAGCGAACACCGGGGAGCTGTTTTTT
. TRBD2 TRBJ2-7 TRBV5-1 CASSPGTNDEQYF TGCGCCAGCAGCCCCGGGACTAACGACGAGCAGTACTTC
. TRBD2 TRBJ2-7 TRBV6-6 CASSYQGLSGGEQYF TGTGCCAGCAGTTACCAGGGCCTGAGCGGGGGCGAGCAGTACTTC
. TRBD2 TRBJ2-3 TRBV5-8 CASSWAGLAGVSTDTQYF TGTGCCAGCAGCTGGGCGGGACTAGCGGGAGTAAGCACAGATACGCAGTATTTT
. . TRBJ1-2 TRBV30 CAWSPQGISYGYTF TGTGCCTGGAGTCCTCAGGGCATATCCTATGGCTACACCTTC
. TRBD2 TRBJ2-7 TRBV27 CASSSPTTSGGWEQYF TGTGCCAGCAGTTCTCCCACGACTAGCGGGGGCTGGGAGCAGTACTTC
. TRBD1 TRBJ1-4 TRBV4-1 CASNFMGQGAEKLFF TGCGCCAGCAATTTCATGGGACAGGGCGCTGAAAAACTGTTTTTT
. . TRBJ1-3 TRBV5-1 CASSLLTPEGSGNTIYF TGCGCCAGCAGCTTGTTGACCCCCGAGGGCTCTGGAAACACCATATATTTT
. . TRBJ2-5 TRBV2 CASKTEYQETQYF TGTGCCAGCAAGACTGAGTACCAAGAGACCCAGTACTTC
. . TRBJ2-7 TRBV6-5 CASSQGSYEQYF TGTGCCAGCAGTCAAGGGAGCTACGAGCAGTACTTC
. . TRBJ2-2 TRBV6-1 CASFAQNTGELFF TGTGCCAGCTTTGCGCAAAACACCGGGGAGCTGTTTTTT
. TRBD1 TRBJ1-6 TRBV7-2 CASRKDRVSSPLHF TGTGCCAGCAGAAAGGACAGGGTCAGTTCACCCCTCCACTTT
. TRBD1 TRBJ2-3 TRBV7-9 CASSDRGRDTQYF TGTGCCAGCTCGGACAGGGGGCGGGATACGCAGTATTTT
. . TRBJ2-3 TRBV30 CAWSVLTGTDTQYF TGTGCCTGGAGTGTGTTAACGGGCACAGATACGCAGTATTTT
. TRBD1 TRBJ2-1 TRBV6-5 CASSRQGIWYNEQFF TGTGCCAGCAGTAGACAGGGTATATGGTACAATGAGCAGTTCTTC
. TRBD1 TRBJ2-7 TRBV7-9 CASSLVSGTGDREQYF TGTGCCAGCAGCTTAGTGTCTGGGACAGGGGACCGCGAGCAGTACTTC
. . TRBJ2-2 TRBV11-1 CASSLLSGELFF TGTGCCAGCAGCTTATTATCCGGGGAGCTGTTTTTT
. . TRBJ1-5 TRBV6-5 CASSDRGNQPQHF TGTGCCAGCAGCGATAGGGGGAATCAGCCCCAGCATTTT
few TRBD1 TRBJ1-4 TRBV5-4 CASSSRTGEGEKLFF TGTGCCAGCAGCTCGCGGACAGGGGAGGGCGAAAAACTGTTTTTT
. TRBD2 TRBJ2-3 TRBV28 CASSSRGGGTDTQYF TGTGCCAGCAGTTCGAGGGGAGGGGGCACAGATACGCAGTATTTT
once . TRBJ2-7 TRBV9 CASSVADSHSYEQYF TGTGCCAGCAGCGTAGCGGACAGCCACTCCTACGAGCAGTACTTC
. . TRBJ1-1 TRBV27 CASSPPGVPEAFF TGTGCCAGCAGTCCCCCCGGGGTGCCTGAAGCTTTCTTT